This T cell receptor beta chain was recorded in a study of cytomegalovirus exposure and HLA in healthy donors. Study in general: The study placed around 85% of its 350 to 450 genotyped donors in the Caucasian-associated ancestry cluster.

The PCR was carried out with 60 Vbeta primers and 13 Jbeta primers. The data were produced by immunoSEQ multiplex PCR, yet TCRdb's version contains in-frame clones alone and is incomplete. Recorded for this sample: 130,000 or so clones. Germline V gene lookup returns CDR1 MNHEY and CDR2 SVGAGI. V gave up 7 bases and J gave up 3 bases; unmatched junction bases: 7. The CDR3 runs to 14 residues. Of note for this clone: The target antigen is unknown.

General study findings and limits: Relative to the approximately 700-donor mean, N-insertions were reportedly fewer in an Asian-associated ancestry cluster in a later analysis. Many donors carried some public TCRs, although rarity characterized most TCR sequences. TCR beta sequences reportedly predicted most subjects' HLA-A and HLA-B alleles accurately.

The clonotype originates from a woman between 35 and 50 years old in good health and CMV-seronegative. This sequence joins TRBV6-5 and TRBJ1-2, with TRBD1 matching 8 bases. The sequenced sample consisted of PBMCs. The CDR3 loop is CASNARTGHYGYTF. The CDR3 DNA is TGTGCCAGCAACGCAAGGACAGGGCACTATGGCTACACCTTC.